This T cell receptor (beta chain) was sequenced for a study of monozygotic twins with inflammatory bowel disease. TCRdb re-called the 5' RACE reads; every CDR3 protein appears as one record, without DNA. The repertoire table contains about 85,000 distinct CDR3 sequences. The germline V gene encodes CDR1 SGHTA and CDR2 FQGNSA. The CDR3 runs to 14 residues. The rearrangement links TRBV7-2 to TRBJ1-2; the TRBD1 assignment by TCRdb is unverifiable without DNA. Source material: blood. This TCR derives from a human donor with ulcerative colitis or Crohn's disease, or a healthy co-twin of an affected twin (not recorded which). CDR3 loop: CASSPSRGNYGYTF.